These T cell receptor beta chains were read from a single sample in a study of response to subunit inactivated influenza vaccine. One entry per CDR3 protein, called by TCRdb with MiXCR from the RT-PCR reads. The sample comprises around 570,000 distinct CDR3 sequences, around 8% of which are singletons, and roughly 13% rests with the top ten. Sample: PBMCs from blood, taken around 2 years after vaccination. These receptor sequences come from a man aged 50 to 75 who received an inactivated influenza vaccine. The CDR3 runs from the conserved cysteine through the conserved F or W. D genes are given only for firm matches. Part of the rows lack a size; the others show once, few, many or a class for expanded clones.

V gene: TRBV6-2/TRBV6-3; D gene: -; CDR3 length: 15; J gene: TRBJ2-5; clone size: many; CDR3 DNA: TGTGCCAGCAGTTCCCCTGACATCCCCGAGGAGACCCAGTACTTC; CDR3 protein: CASSSPDIPEETQYF
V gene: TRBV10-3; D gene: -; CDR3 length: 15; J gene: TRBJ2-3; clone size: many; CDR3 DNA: TGTGCCATCAGTGAGCGGCACTCTAGCACAGATACGCAGTATTTT; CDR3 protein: CAISERHSSTDTQYF
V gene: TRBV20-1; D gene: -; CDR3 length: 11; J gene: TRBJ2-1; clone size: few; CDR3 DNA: TGCAGTGCTAGGTTAGGAATTGAGCAGTTCTTC; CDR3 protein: CSARLGIEQFF
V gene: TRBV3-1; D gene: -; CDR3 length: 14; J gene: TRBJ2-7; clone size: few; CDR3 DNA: TGTGCCAGCAGCCAAGTGGGGTCGCGCGGCGAGCAGTACTTC; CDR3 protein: CASSQVGSRGEQYF
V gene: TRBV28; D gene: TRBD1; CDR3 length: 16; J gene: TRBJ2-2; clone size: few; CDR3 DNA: TGTGCCAGTAGCGTCACAGGGGAGAGAGTCACCGGGGAGCTGTTTTTT; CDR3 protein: CASSVTGERVTGELFF
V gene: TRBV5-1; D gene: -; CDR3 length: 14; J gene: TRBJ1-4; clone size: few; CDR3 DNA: TGCGCCAGCAGCCGACTTAGGGCTAATGAAAAACTGTTTTTT; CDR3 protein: CASSRLRANEKLFF
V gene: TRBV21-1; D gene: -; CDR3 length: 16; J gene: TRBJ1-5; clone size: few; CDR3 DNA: TGTGCCAGCGGGGGGTGGTGTAGATATAGCAATCAGCCCCAGCATTTT; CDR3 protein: CASGGWCRYSNQPQHF
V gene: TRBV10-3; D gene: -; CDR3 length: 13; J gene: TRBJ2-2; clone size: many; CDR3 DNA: TGTGCCATCAGGCCTGCTACGGCCGGGGAGCTGTTTTTT; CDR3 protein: CAIRPATAGELFF
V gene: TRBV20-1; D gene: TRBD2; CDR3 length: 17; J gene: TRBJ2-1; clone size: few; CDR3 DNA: TGCAGTGCTAGGGACCTTACTAGCGGGGCCTCCTACAATGAGCAGTTCTTC; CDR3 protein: CSARDLTSGASYNEQFF
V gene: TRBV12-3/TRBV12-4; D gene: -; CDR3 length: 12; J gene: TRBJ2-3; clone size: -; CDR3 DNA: TGTGCCAGCTGGGACCACACAGATACGCAGTATTTT; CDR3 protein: CASWDHTDTQYF
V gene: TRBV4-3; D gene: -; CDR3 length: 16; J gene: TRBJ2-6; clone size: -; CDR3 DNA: TGCGCCAGCAGCCAAGATCTTGTTTCTGGGGCCAACGTCCTGACTTTC; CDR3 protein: CASSQDLVSGANVLTF
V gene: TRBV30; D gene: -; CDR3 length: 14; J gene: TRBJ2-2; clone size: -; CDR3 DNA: TGTGCCTGGATCGGTCTAGCGTACACCGGGGAGCTGTTTTTT; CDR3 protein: CAWIGLAYTGELFF
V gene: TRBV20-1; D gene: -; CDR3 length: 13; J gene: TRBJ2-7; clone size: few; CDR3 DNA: TGCAGTGCTAGGGCGTGGAGTACCTACGAGCAGTACTTC; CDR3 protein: CSARAWSTYEQYF
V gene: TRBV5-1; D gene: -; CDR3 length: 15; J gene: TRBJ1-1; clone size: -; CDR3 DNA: TGCGCCAGCAGCCCCCAGGGGTTTGAGGGCACTGAAGCTTTCTTT; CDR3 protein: CASSPQGFEGTEAFF
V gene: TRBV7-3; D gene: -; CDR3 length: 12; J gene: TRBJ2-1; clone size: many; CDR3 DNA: TGTGCCAGCAGCCTGGACAGTAATGAGCAGTTCTTC; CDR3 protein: CASSLDSNEQFF
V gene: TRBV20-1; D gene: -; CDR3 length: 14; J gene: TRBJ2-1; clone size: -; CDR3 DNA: TGCAGTGCTAGAGCGGACAGCCGATTAAATGAGCAGTTCTTC; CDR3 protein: CSARADSRLNEQFF
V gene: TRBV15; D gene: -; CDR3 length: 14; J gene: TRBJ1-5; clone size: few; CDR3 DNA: TGTGCCACCAGCCCGAATTTGAGCAATCAGCCCCAGCATTTT; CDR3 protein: CATSPNLSNQPQHF